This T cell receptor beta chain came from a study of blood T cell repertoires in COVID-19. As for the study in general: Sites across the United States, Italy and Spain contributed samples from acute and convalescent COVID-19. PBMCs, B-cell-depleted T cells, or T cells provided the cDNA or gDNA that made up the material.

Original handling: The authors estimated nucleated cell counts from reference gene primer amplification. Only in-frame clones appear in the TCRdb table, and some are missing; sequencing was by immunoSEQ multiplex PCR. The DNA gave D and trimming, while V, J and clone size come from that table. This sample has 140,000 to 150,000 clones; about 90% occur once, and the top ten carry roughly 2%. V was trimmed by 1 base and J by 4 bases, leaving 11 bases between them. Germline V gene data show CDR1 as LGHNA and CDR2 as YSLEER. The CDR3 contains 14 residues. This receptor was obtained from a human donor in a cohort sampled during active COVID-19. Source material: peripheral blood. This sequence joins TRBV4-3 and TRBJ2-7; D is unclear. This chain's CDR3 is CASSQALGLYEQYF. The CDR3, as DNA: TGCGCCAGCAGCCAAGCCCTAGGTTTGTACGAGCAGTACTTC.